A single sample gave rise to the 32 T cell receptor beta chains below, sequenced in a study of CD8 T cells in Susac syndrome. Random hexamers were used to reverse transcribe an amount of about 0.45 to 1 ug RNA. TCRdb processed the immunoSEQ multiplex PCR reads anew with MiXCR; each CDR3 protein has one entry. The table lists tens of thousands of distinct CDR3 sequences, 80% to 95% of them singletons. The sample consisted of CD8+ T cells from PBMCs. The receptors derive from a human donor in good health.

The chain carries TRBV12-3 or TRBV12-4 and TRBJ2-7; D gene ambiguous. V was clipped by 2 bases and J by 5 bases, with 4 bases between them. The CDR3 is made up of 11 amino acids. CDR3: CASSLTDEQYF. DNA for the CDR3: TGTGCCAGCAGTTTAACAGACGAGCAGTACTTC.

This rearrangement joins TRBV23-1 to TRBJ1-5, with 8 bases aligning to TRBD1. TRBV23-1 carries the ORF label, with uncertain function. This CDR3 has 15 amino acids. V shed 5 bases, J shed 6 bases, and the junction held 9 bases outside the gene matches. CDR3 DNA: TGCGCCAGCAGTAGAGACAGGGGTCAAGGTCAGCCCCAGCATTTT. This translates into CASSRDRGQGQPQHF.

The count of this clonotype is one. The CDR3 loop is CSVAGTGDYEQYF. CDR3 in DNA: TGCAGCGTCGCCGGGACAGGGGACTACGAGCAGTACTTC. This chain uses TRBV29-1 with TRBJ2-7; 10 bases are a match to TRBD1. This CDR3 comprises 13 residues. Germline V lookup: CDR1 SQVTM, CDR2 ANQGSEA. The ends lost 6 bases at V and 3 bases at J; junction bases unmatched: 5.

This chain connects TRBV15 to TRBJ1-5, with D maybe TRBD1 (5 bases). The CDR3 has 14 amino acids. V gave up 3 bases and J gave up 3 bases, with 9 bases separating them. Germline CDR1 is LNHNV and CDR2 is YYDKDF (reference sequence). The CDR3 loop is CATSSPGPNQPQHF. CDR3 DNA: TGTGCCACCAGCAGTCCGGGACCCAATCAGCCCCAGCATTTT. The entire variable domain, with the rest obtained from reference TRBV15 and TRBJ1-5, is as follows: DAMVIQNPRYQVTQFGKPVTLSCSQTLNHNVMYWYQQKSSQAPKLLFHYYDKDFNNEADTPDNFQSRRPNTSFCFLDIRSPGLGDTAMYLCATSSPGPNQPQHFGDGTRLSIL.

This chain uses TRBV20-1 with TRBJ2-2; possibly TRBD1 or TRBD2 for D (5 bases each). V was cut by 6 bases and J by 7 bases, with 15 bases left in between. The CDR3 contains 13 residues. Germline V lookup: CDR1 DFQATT, CDR2 SNEGSKA (reference sequence). In DNA, the CDR3 is TGCAGTGCCGCGGTCGGGACGGGCGGGGAGCTGTTTTTT. Its protein is CSAAVGTGGELFF.

The chain has TRBV20-1 and TRBJ1-2, with 7 bases aligning to TRBD1. In germline, CDR1 is DFQATT, CDR2 SNEGSKA (reference sequence). V dropped 1 base and J dropped 6; count of bases not matched to a gene: 5. The CDR3 has 13 residues. The CDR3 loop is CSARVGTVDGYTF. The CDR3 DNA sequence: TGCAGTGCTAGAGTAGGGACAGTGGATGGCTACACCTTC.

The chain employs TRBV27 and TRBJ2-7, with unresolved D. The CDR3 is 13 amino acids. The germline V gene encodes CDR1 MNHEY and CDR2 SMNVEV (reference sequence). V was cut by 0 bases and J by 4 bases, with 7 bases left in between. The CDR3 loop is CASSLSKDYEQYF. The CDR3 nucleotides read TGTGCCAGCAGTTTATCGAAGGATTACGAGCAGTACTTC.

V is TRBV12-3 or TRBV12-4 and J is TRBJ1-5; TRBD1 matches at 7 bases. The length of the CDR3 is 14 residues. V was pared by 6 bases and J by 3 bases, with 5 bases of the junction left unmatched. The CDR3 sequence: CASSWTGYNQPQHF. CDR3 DNA sequence: TGTGCCAGCAGCTGGACAGGCTACAATCAGCCCCAGCATTTT.

J is TRBJ2-5 and V is TRBV5-8, with a tentative D call TRBD2 (7 bases). The CDR3 totals 16 residues. Looked up from germline, CDR1 is SGHTS and CDR2 is YDEGEE. V gave up 0 bases and J gave up 1 base, with 13 bases separating them. The CDR3 nucleotides read TGTGCCAGCAGCTTGGGGATGAGGGGGGGCCAAGAGACCCAGTACTTC. This codes for CASSLGMRGGQETQYF. The entire variable domain, with the rest obtained from reference TRBV5-8 and TRBJ2-5, is as follows: EAGVTQSPTHLIKTRGQQATLRCSPISGHTSVYWYQQALGLGLQFLLWYDEGEERNRGNFPPRFSGRQFPNYSSELNVNALELEDSALYLCASSLGMRGGQETQYFGPGTRLLVL.

The gene calls are TRBV7-8 and TRBJ1-5; D ambiguous. This CDR3 comprises 13 residues. The V end lost 2 bases, the J end lost 2 bases, and 4 bases lay between the germline ends. Germline-derived CDR1 and CDR2 are SGHVS and FQNEAQ. CDR3 residues: CASSLWGNQPQHF. CDR3 sequence (DNA): TGTGCCAGCAGCTTATGGGGCAATCAGCCCCAGCATTTT. Full variable domain (rest looked up from reference TRBV7-8 and TRBJ1-5): GAGVSQSPRYKVAKRGQDVALRCDPISGHVSLFWYQQALGQGPEFLTYFQNEAQLDKSGLPSDRFFAERPEGSVSTLKIQRTQQEDSAVYLCASSLWGNQPQHFGDGTRLSIL.

The chain couples TRBV12-3 or TRBV12-4 to TRBJ2-7; 9 nucleotides align to TRBD2. There are 14 residues in the CDR3. J gave up 3 bases and V 5 bases, and 5 bases lay outside the gene matches. Written as DNA, the CDR3 is TGTGCCAGCAGTGCCGGGACTAGCATCTACGAGCAGTACTTC. It translates to CASSAGTSIYEQYF.

The chain combines TRBV4-1 with TRBJ2-7; D is possibly TRBD1 (6 bases). V dropped 0 bases and J dropped 5 bases, with 14 bases sitting between them. The CDR3 consists of 15 residues. Per germline, CDR1 MGHRA and CDR2 YSYEKL. CDR3 in amino acids: CASSQDPGPGDEQYF. The CDR3 bases are TGCGCCAGCAGCCAAGATCCGGGACCAGGGGACGAGCAGTACTTC.

The chain couples TRBV3-1 to TRBJ2-1; D is uncertain. Germline V CDR1 and CDR2: LGHDT, YNNKEL (reference sequence). With 4 bases removed from V and 9 bases from J, the gap between germline ends came to 13 bases. The length of the CDR3 is 13 residues. The CDR3 coding sequence is TGTGCCAGCAGCCCCTCTGTGGGATCTGAGCAGTTCTTC. Amino acid sequence: CASSPSVGSEQFF.

CDR3 sequence reads: CASRWGQGPYGYTF. CDR3 bases: TGTGCCAGCAGGTGGGGACAGGGACCATATGGCTACACCTTC. The chain links TRBV7-9 to TRBJ1-2, with 9 nucleotides matching TRBD1. CDR1 and CDR2 from the germline V gene are SEHNR and FQNEAQ (reference sequence). This CDR3 region has 14 residues. V lost 6 bases and J lost 5; bases outside the gene matches: 7. The full variable domain, completed using reference TRBV7-9 and TRBJ1-2, is DTGVSQNPRHKITKRGQNVTFRCDPISEHNRLYWYRQTLGQGPEFLTYFQNEAQLEKSRLLSDRFSAERPKGSFSTLEIQRTEQGDSAMYLCASRWGQGPYGYTFGSGTRLTVV.

In this sample, this clonotype turned up once. CDR3 coding DNA: TGCGCCAGCAGTCAAGTACCGGGACAGGGGAGGGATGAGCAGTTCTTC. Protein: CASSQVPGQGRDEQFF. The rearrangement uses TRBV23-1 and TRBJ2-1; 10 positions match TRBD1. TRBV23-1 is reported as an ORF; its role is uncertain. The CDR3 has 16 amino acids. J was trimmed by 8 bases and V by 2 bases; bases with no gene match: 9.

The rearrangement links TRBV4-1 to TRBJ2-7, with 8 bases aligning to TRBD1. Germline V gives CDR1 MGHRA, CDR2 YSYEKL. V lost 1 base, J lost 4 bases, and 3 bases stayed unmatched. The CDR3 is 14 residues long. The CDR3 DNA follows: TGCGCCAGCAGCCAAGCACAGGGGGGATACGAGCAGTACTTC. This sequence encodes CASSQAQGGYEQYF.

The V call is TRBV9, the J call TRBJ1-4; D is unresolved. The V end was cut by 4 bases, the J end by 12 bases, with 13 bases between. In germline, CDR1 is SGDLS, CDR2 YYNGEE. The CDR3 extends over 12 amino acids. The CDR3 region is CASSPNDKELFF. The CDR3 DNA follows: TGTGCCAGCAGCCCGAATGATAAGGAACTGTTTTTT.

The chain joins TRBV24-1 to TRBJ2-4, with a tentative D call TRBD2 (6 bases). The CDR3 loop spans 13 amino acids. V was pared by 4 bases and J by 5 bases, with 8 bases between. Germline CDR1 reads KGHDR; CDR2 reads SFDVKD. CDR3 sequence (DNA): TGTGCCACCAGTGACGGCGGGGAAAACATTCAGTACTTC. Translating it yields CATSDGGENIQYF.

The J gene is TRBJ2-7, the V gene TRBV10-3; D is undetermined. Germline loops: CDR1 ENHRY, CDR2 SYGVKD. V dropped 0 bases and J dropped 5 bases, with 5 bases sitting between them. The CDR3 has 12 residues. The CDR3 bases are TGTGCCATCAGTGAGTCCACAGACGAGCAGTACTTC. Its translation: CAISESTDEQYF.

J is TRBJ2-2 and V is TRBV7-9; tentative D call: TRBD1 (6 bases). Trimming stripped 5 bases from V and 1 base from J, with 17 bases between. The germline CDR1 and CDR2 sequences are SEHNR and FQNEAQ (reference sequence). This CDR3 comprises 17 residues. In nucleotides, the CDR3 is TGTGCCAGCAGCCCATCCCGAAACAGGGTGAACACCGGGGAGCTGTTTTTT. Amino acids: CASSPSRNRVNTGELFF.

The genes are TRBV7-9 and TRBJ2-3, with 13 bases matching TRBD2. Looked up from germline, CDR1 is SEHNR and CDR2 is FQNEAQ (reference sequence). Unmatched junction bases numbered 8, after V lost 5 bases and J lost 3 bases. The CDR3 runs to 17 residues. CDR3 protein: CASSPGLAGESTDTQYF. CDR3 nucleotides: TGTGCCAGCAGCCCTGGACTAGCGGGAGAGTCTACAGATACGCAGTATTTT.

The gene calls are TRBV7-9 and TRBJ2-3, with 12 bases matching TRBD2. Germline assignment: CDR1 SEHNR and CDR2 FQNEAQ (reference sequence). The V segment lost 4 bases and the J segment 4 bases; nucleotides outside the gene matches: 6. This CDR3 is built from 16 residues. CDR3 coding DNA: TGTGCCAGCAGCTCGACTAGCGGGAGCCCTGCAGATACGCAGTATTTT. Translated, it gives CASSSTSGSPADTQYF.

The chain recombines TRBV27 with TRBJ1-1; perhaps TRBD1 as D (5 bases). The CDR3 is 14 amino acids. V lost 5 bases and J 7 bases, leaving 17 bases between the germline ends. Germline loops: CDR1 MNHEY, CDR2 SMNVEV (reference sequence). The DNA of the CDR3 is TGTGCCAGCAGTCCTAGAGGTGGGGCAAGTGAAGCTTTCTTT. Translation gives CASSPRGGASEAFF.

The CDR3 sequence: CSVEVGAGAEKLFF. CDR3 in DNA: TGCAGCGTTGAAGTCGGGGCAGGGGCCGAAAAACTGTTTTTT. The V and J genes are TRBV29-1 and TRBJ1-4; perhaps TRBD1 as D (6 bases). Trimming left V 1 base short and J 8 bases short, with 14 bases between. The CDR3 covers 14 residues. The germline gives CDR1 SQVTM, CDR2 ANQGSEA.

V is TRBV5-1 and J is TRBJ1-1; D unclear. Deletions cut 0 bases from V and 7 bases from J, with 7 bases between. The CDR3 length is 12 residues. The germline gives CDR1 SGHRS, CDR2 YFSETQ. The CDR3 loop reads CASSLEADEAFF. In nucleotides, the CDR3 is TGCGCCAGCAGCTTGGAAGCGGATGAAGCTTTCTTT.

The rearrangement links TRBV5-6 to TRBJ2-7, with 10 bases aligning to TRBD1. The CDR3 totals 14 residues. Germline trimming cut 3 bases from V and 6 bases from J; bases unmatched to any gene: 6. Germline V gene sequence: CDR1 SGHDT, CDR2 YYEEEE. The CDR3 here is CASSYGTGVSEQYF. The CDR3 DNA is TGTGCCAGCAGCTACGGGACAGGGGTTTCCGAGCAGTACTTC.

This chain connects TRBV19 to TRBJ2-1; TRBD2 might be the D (6 bases). Germline assignment: CDR1 LNHDA and CDR2 SQIVND (reference sequence). V dropped 1 base and J dropped 3 bases, with 10 bases sitting between them. The CDR3 spans 15 residues. CDR3 protein: CASSIGAGSYNEQFF. CDR3 sequence (DNA): TGTGCCAGTAGTATAGGCGCCGGGAGCTACAATGAGCAGTTCTTC.

The chain is built from TRBV15 and TRBJ2-7; TRBD1 is a possible D gene (6 bases). Between the trimmed V and J ends, which lost 0 bases and 5 bases, there was a span of 11 bases. Germline-derived CDR1 and CDR2 are LNHNV and YYDKDF (reference sequence). CDR3 length: 14 amino acids. In nucleotides, the CDR3 is TGTGCCACCAGCAGAGAGGGGGCCGGGGACGAGCAGTACTTC. Translated: CATSREGAGDEQYF. Together with reference TRBV15 and TRBJ2-7, the CDR3 gives the full variable domain: DAMVIQNPRYQVTQFGKPVTLSCSQTLNHNVMYWYQQKSSQAPKLLFHYYDKDFNNEADTPDNFQSRRPNTSFCFLDIRSPGLGDTAMYLCATSREGAGDEQYFGPGTRLTVT.

This chain links TRBV29-1 with TRBJ2-2, with 7 bases matching TRBD1. V dropped 3 bases and J dropped 0; count of bases not matched to a gene: 7. Germline CDR1 is SQVTM and CDR2 is ANQGSEA. CDR3 length: 16 amino acids. DNA of the CDR3: TGCAGCGTTGAGCTCTTGGGGACAGCGAACACCGGGGAGCTGTTTTTT. Translating gives CSVELLGTANTGELFF.

The V call is TRBV13, the J call TRBJ2-3; the D gene is possibly TRBD1 (5 bases). There are 13 residues in the CDR3. CDR1 and CDR2 from the germline V gene are PRHDT and FYEKMQ (reference sequence). V lost 2 bases and J lost 4, with 7 bases in between. The CDR3 DNA follows: TGTGCCAGCAGCTTAAAGGGGTCAGATACGCAGTATTTT. Translating it yields CASSLKGSDTQYF.

V is TRBV3-1 and J is TRBJ2-1; TRBD2 agrees at 11 bases. This CDR3 comprises 17 residues. Trimming removed 4 bases from V and 0 bases from J; junction bases left unmatched: 5. Looked up from germline, CDR1 is LGHDT and CDR2 is YNNKEL (reference sequence). The CDR3 reads CASSRGTSGSSYNEQFF. CDR3 nucleotides: TGTGCCAGCAGCCGAGGGACTAGCGGAAGCTCCTACAATGAGCAGTTCTTC.

The genes are TRBV6-6 and TRBJ2-7; D call uncertain. Germline CDR1 and CDR2: MNHNY and SVGAGI (reference sequence). V lost 8 bases to trimming and J lost 5 bases, with 7 bases between them. The CDR3 consists of 10 residues. Here the CDR3 reads CASGVDEQYF. In nucleotides, the CDR3 is TGTGCCAGCGGAGTGGACGAGCAGTACTTC.